This T cell receptor (beta chain) was sequenced during a study of T-cell memory formation after mild COVID-19 (dated by TCRdb to 2020 to 2023). A note on the overall study: Most TCR sequence clusters were specific to one of the two donors. Two young, previously healthy adult volunteers, one female and one male, were included in the cohort. T-cell clones expanding and contracting after mild COVID-19 in two donors were tracked by longitudinal TCRalpha and TCRbeta repertoire sequencing. Broad study findings and their caveats: Some responding clones were detected in pre-infection memory, which suggested that pre-existing cross-reactive memory T cells had joined the SARS-CoV-2 response. The study included only a couple of mild cases, and larger cohorts that include severe cases with pre-infection samples were judged to be necessary. Whether the second-wave clones peaking on day 37 were SARS-CoV-2 specific was not confirmed. Contracting CD4+ clones turned up mainly in the CM and EM memory subsets, whereas EMRA was where CD8+ clones were enriched. From day 15 to 85, contracting clones showed balanced CD4/CD8 phenotypes, whereas a second wave of clones that expanded from day 15 to 37 leaned towards CD4+.

The CDR3 runs 17 residues from the cysteine to the phenylalanine. Of the read, only the CDR3 DNA is kept; its 51 bases are in frame from base 1. CDR1 and CDR2 are drawn from the germline V gene (reference sequence): SGHKS, YYEKEE. On this clonotype itself: Its antigen is still unknown. A read error may produce the germline difference seen at one junction end.

Sequencing instrument: Illumina NovaSeq 6000. cDNA libraries for TCRalpha and TCRbeta were prepared by 5'RACE using constant-segment primers, with sample barcodes and unique molecular identifiers added. Trizol reagent was used to extract RNA from every sample. Libraries were amplified in two PCR steps, with a second sample barcode and Illumina TruSeq adapters added in the second step. Sequencing of the libraries was done on an Illumina NovaSeq, producing 2 x 150 bp paired-end reads. The authors processed their data as follows. Demultiplexing of reads and collapsing into UMI-guided consensus sequences were performed with migec v1.2.7. With mixcr v2.1.11, UMI consensuses were aligned to TRA and TRB V and J templates and assembled into clonotypes. Expanded or contracted clonotypes were those called significant by both edgeR and NoisET, with noise models trained on biological replicates. For edgeR calls, a false discovery rate-adjusted p below 0.01 and a log2 fold-change threshold of 1 were applied. As an exploratory analysis of dynamics, max-normalized trajectories of the 1000 most abundant clonotypes were examined by PCA with hierarchical clustering. The CD4 or CD8 phenotype of responding clones was assigned using the separately sequenced CD4+ and CD8+ repertoires. Using fastp at Q25 and MiXCR, TCRdb reprocessed the public reads and kept productive beta chains. Each CDR3 protein appears once, grouped with its most common genes and DNA. TCRdb assigned the V and J calls; the authors' analysis was not used. The sample table contains just over 400,000 distinct CDR3 sequences; only one count was recorded for around 22% of them. Roughly 14% of the sample goes to the ten largest clones.

Ficoll-Paque density gradient centrifugation was the method used to isolate PBMCs. The TCR comes from an adult woman who had mild COVID-19 (a few samples of this study predate the infection). The sample titles of this study are shuffled in the database, so cell type and time point are left out; the donor was told from shared clones. Input material: PBMCs or a T cell subset sorted from them (not recorded which). The V gene is TRBV5-5 and the J gene is TRBJ2-6; TRBD2 could be the D gene, as 6 bases match. CDR3 region: CASRLALGGTGANVLTF. The DNA sequence reads TGTGCCAGCAGATTGGCCCTTGGGGGGACTGGGGCCAACGTCCTGACTTTC.